These T cell receptor beta chains were read from a single sample in a study of cytomegalovirus exposure and HLA in healthy donors. The data were produced by immunoSEQ multiplex PCR, yet TCRdb's version contains in-frame clones alone and is incomplete. The sample lists tens of thousands of clones, roughly 73% occurring once. Sequenced material: PBMCs. These receptors were obtained from a woman aged 40 to 49 in good health and CMV-seronegative. The conserved cysteine and the conserved F or W are not part of the CDR3 here. Only some rows state a clone size, as once, few, many or a class for expanded clones.

>TRBV7-2|.
ASSLGHPGQSYGYT
>TRBV11-2|.
ASSYGQGTYNEQF
>TRBV7-8|.
ASSLGGQGISGEQY
>TRBV5-1|few
ASSLDGDSNQPQH
>TRBV4-3|.
ASSQDLGSGTDTQY
>TRBV15|.
ATSRGQGANYGYT
>TRBV7-9|.
ASSRNRDRVDSPLH
>TRBV2|.
ASSVQGSNQPQH
>TRBV2|once
ASRVSGEQY
>TRBV28|once
AVQETINEQF
>TRBV2|few
ASRGGYSGEKLF
>TRBV5-1|few
ASSPAALTYEQY
>TRBV4-1|.
ASSQGPDRRSEAF